Presented here are 16 T cell receptor beta chains from one specimen sequenced in a study of T cell responses to AZD1222 COVID-19 vaccine. Sequencing was performed with immunoSEQ multiplex PCR; in TCRdb, only in-frame clones are kept and a portion is missing. The repertoire holds 130,000 to 150,000 clones, with approximately 86% as singletons. This material consisted of peripheral blood, taken 28 days after the second dose of the MenACWY control vaccine. The receptors stem from an adult who received the MenACWY meningococcal vaccine as a control.

The rearrangement joins TRBV7-2 to TRBJ1-6; no clear D gene. The CDR3 loop spans 14 amino acids. The V gene lost 2 bases and the J gene lost 4 bases, with 6 bases spanning the gap. Per germline, CDR1 SGHTA and CDR2 FQGNSA. The CDR3 reads CASSLTSYNSPLHF. The DNA for the CDR3 is TGTGCCAGCAGCTTAACAAGTTATAATTCACCCCTCCACTTT.

The chain uses TRBV6-5 and TRBJ1-2; 9 bases fit TRBD1. CDR1 and CDR2 from the germline V gene are MNHEY and SVGAGI. The CDR3 contains 13 residues. V lost 6 bases and J lost 8; bases outside the gene matches: 7. In DNA form, the CDR3 reads TGTGCCAGCAGAGAGGGGACAGGGAAAGGCTACACCTTC. Translated, it gives CASREGTGKGYTF.

The J gene is TRBJ2-7, the V gene TRBV7-3, with TRBD1 matching over 11 bases. Unmatched junction bases numbered 4, after V lost 4 bases and J lost 2 bases. This CDR3 region has 15 residues. Germline V gene lookup returns CDR1 SGHTA and CDR2 FQGTGA. The CDR3 loop is CASSSGQGVTYEQYF. CDR3 in DNA: TGTGCCAGCAGCTCGGGACAGGGGGTGACCTACGAGCAGTACTTC.

This chain connects TRBV15 to TRBJ2-1; 8 bases map to TRBD1. The CDR3 covers 16 residues. CDR1 and CDR2 (germline): LNHNV, YYDKDF (reference sequence). The V segment lost 3 bases and the J segment 10 bases; nucleotides outside the gene matches: 14. The CDR3 DNA follows: TGTGCCACCAGCAGGCGCAGGAGACAGGGGCAAGGAGAGCAGTTCTTC. It is translated as CATSRRRRQGQGEQFF.

The chain couples TRBV7-3 to TRBJ2-1; D is unresolved. Trimming pared 6 bases from V and 6 bases from J, leaving 12 bases between. CDR1 and CDR2 from the germline V gene are SGHTA and FQGTGA. CDR3 length: 13 residues. CDR3 sequence reads: CASSFVGSNEQFF. The CDR3 nucleotides read TGTGCCAGCAGTTTTGTGGGGTCCAATGAGCAGTTCTTC.

The V gene is TRBV5-1, the J gene TRBJ2-7, with 11 bases lining up with TRBD2. This CDR3 is built from 15 residues. With V trimmed by 2 bases and J by 6 bases, 7 bases remained unmatched. Germline V gives CDR1 SGHRS, CDR2 YFSETQ. CDR3 nucleotides: TGCGCCAGCAGCTTAACTAGCGGGAGTCAGACCGAGCAGTACTTC. This gives the protein CASSLTSGSQTEQYF.

The chain is built from TRBV9 and TRBJ2-3, with D hard to call. CDR3 size: 12 residues. Germline CDR1 SGDLS, CDR2 YYNGEE. The ends were cut back, 0 bases at V and 8 bases at J, with 7 bases in the middle. The CDR3 loop is CASSVDTGTQYF. For the CDR3, the DNA is TGTGCCAGCAGCGTAGACACGGGTACGCAGTATTTT.

The chain recombines TRBV7-9 with TRBJ2-7; 8 bases map to TRBD1. The CDR3 is 13 residues long. Germline V lookup: CDR1 SEHNR, CDR2 FQNEAQ (reference sequence). Trimming cost V 5 bases and J 5 bases; bases outside gene matches: 5. The CDR3 protein is CASSRGQGHEQYF. CDR3 nucleotide sequence: TGTGCCAGCAGCAGAGGACAGGGCCACGAGCAGTACTTC.

The rearrangement uses TRBV29-1 and TRBJ1-1; maybe TRBD1 (5 bases). V lost 4 bases to trimming and J lost 0 bases, with 9 bases between them. The CDR3 is made up of 13 amino acids. Per the germline V gene, CDR1 is SQVTM and CDR2 is ANQGSEA. DNA for the CDR3: TGCAGCGTTGTTTGGGGCATGAACACTGAAGCTTTCTTT. Protein sequence: CSVVWGMNTEAFF. The entire variable domain, with the rest obtained from reference TRBV29-1 and TRBJ1-1, is as follows: SAVISQKPSRDICQRGTSLTIQCQVDSQVTMMFWYRQQPGQSLTLIATANQGSEATYESGFVIDKFPISRPNLTFSTLTVSNMSPEDSSIYLCSVVWGMNTEAFFGQGTRLTVV.

The rearrangement joins TRBV4-3 to TRBJ1-6; TRBD1 matches 8 bases. CDR1 LGHNA and CDR2 YSLEER come from the germline V gene. The length of the CDR3 is 15 residues. With V trimmed by 3 bases and J by 10 bases, 8 bases remained unmatched. The CDR3 reads CASSHDRGEESPLHF. Written as DNA, the CDR3 is TGCGCCAGCAGCCATGACAGGGGTGAGGAATCACCCCTCCACTTT.

V usage is TRBV29-1 and J usage is TRBJ2-3; 9 nucleotides align to TRBD1. CDR3 length: 14 amino acids. Germline values: CDR1 SQVTM, CDR2 ANQGSEA. J gave up 5 bases and V 3 bases, and 6 bases lay outside the gene matches. The CDR3 sequence is CSVDNRGRLDTQYF. The DNA for the CDR3 is TGCAGCGTTGATAACAGGGGGCGCTTAGATACGCAGTATTTT.

This chain joins TRBV9 and TRBJ1-1, with no clear D. With 0 bases removed from V and 2 bases from J, the gap between germline ends came to 11 bases. From germline, CDR1 is SGDLS and CDR2 YYNGEE. The CDR3 runs 15 residues. For the CDR3, the DNA is TGTGCCAGCAGCGTAGGGATATCCCCTAACACTGAAGCTTTCTTT. It yields the protein CASSVGISPNTEAFF.

CDR3 protein: CASLGHHPGEQFF. CDR3 DNA: TGTGCCAGCTTGGGGCACCATCCAGGTGAGCAGTTCTTC. The rearrangement joins TRBV25-1 to TRBJ2-1, with D tentatively TRBD1 (5 bases). Germline V CDR1 and CDR2: MGHDK, SYGVNS. V was cut by 8 bases and J by 9 bases, with 17 bases left in between. This CDR3 contains 13 residues.

Only one count was recorded for this clone. The chain has TRBV11-2 and TRBJ1-1, with a possible D match to TRBD1 (5 bases). Germline-derived CDR1 and CDR2 are SGHAT and FQNNGV. Trimming stripped 5 bases from V and 4 bases from J, with 20 bases between. The CDR3 sequence is 16 residues long. CDR3 DNA: TGTGCCAGCAGCCCACGGACCTCAGGGTGGGGCACTGAAGCTTTCTTT. The encoded protein is CASSPRTSGWGTEAFF. Supplemented by reference TRBV11-2 and TRBJ1-1, the full variable domain reads EAGVAQSPRYKIIEKRQSVAFWCNPISGHATLYWYQQILGQGPKLLIQFQNNGVVDDSQLPKDRFSAERLKGVDSTLKIQPAKLEDSAVYLCASSPRTSGWGTEAFFGQGTRLTVV.

The gene calls are TRBV7-2 and TRBJ1-5, with D possibly being TRBD1 (6 bases). Trimming took off 0 bases at V and 3 bases at J, with 9 bases between the two ends. The length of the CDR3 is 15 residues. Germline CDR1 reads SGHTA; CDR2 reads FQGNSA. CDR3 DNA: TGTGCCAGCAGCTTAGCAGGGGGGATCAATCAGCCCCAGCATTTT. Residues: CASSLAGGINQPQHF.

This clone appeared once. This chain links TRBV11-1 with TRBJ1-1; possible D gene TRBD1, 5 bases. CDR1 and CDR2 (germline): SGHAT, FQDESV (reference sequence). V shed 2 bases and J shed 1 base, with 11 bases lying between them. This CDR3 comprises 15 residues. The CDR3 reads CASSLQGIQNTEAFF. As DNA, the CDR3 is TGTGCCAGCAGCTTACAGGGCATTCAGAACACTGAAGCTTTCTTT.